This entry lists 31 T cell receptor beta chains sequenced from one sample in a study of identical twins' blood T cells. TCRdb ran MiXCR on the 5' RACE reads and lists one entry per CDR3 protein. The sample yields roughly 340,000 distinct CDR3 sequences, roughly 31% seen once. Sequenced input: PBMCs. These receptors were taken from a woman aged 18-55 years in good health.

This clonotype came up a few times. The gene calls are TRBV29-1 and TRBJ1-5, with D uncertain. From germline, CDR1 is SQVTM and CDR2 ANQGSEA. The ends were cut back, 4 bases at V and 4 bases at J, with 11 bases in the middle. CDR3 length equals 13 residues. The CDR3 here is CSVGPGGNQPQHF. The CDR3, as DNA: TGCAGCGTTGGCCCCGGAGGGAATCAGCCCCAGCATTTT.

This chain joins TRBV12-3 or TRBV12-4 and TRBJ2-1; TRBD1 is a possible D gene (5 bases). The CDR3 has 15 amino acids. V was cut by 6 bases and J by 7 bases, with 19 bases left in between. CDR3 DNA: TGTGCCAGCAGCCTAGGGGTGACCCTGGGGAATGAGCAGTTCTTC. Translation: CASSLGVTLGNEQFF.

This clonotype was seen a few times. This rearrangement joins TRBV12-3 or TRBV12-4 to TRBJ2-2; D might be TRBD2 (5 bases). CDR3 length equals 14 residues. V gave up 7 bases and J gave up 2 bases, with 11 bases separating them. CDR3 amino acids: CASKRTGNTGELFF. The CDR3 coding sequence is TGTGCCAGCAAAAGGACTGGAAACACCGGGGAGCTGTTTTTT.

Notes on this clonotype: A much larger clone differs from this one at a single base, so this may be a read error. This chain connects TRBV29-1 to TRBJ2-2; D is perhaps TRBD1 or TRBD2 (6 bases each). The CDR3 length is 15 residues. Germline V gene data show CDR1 as SQVTM and CDR2 as ANQGSEA. The V end was cut by 7 bases, the J end by 3 bases, with 18 bases between. The CDR3 sequence: CSGKRGTRDTGELFF. For the CDR3, the DNA is TGCAGCGGTAAACGCGGGACAAGGGACACCGGGGAGCTGTTTTTT.

Of note for this clonotype: This clone may be a read error of a much larger clone one base away. The V call is TRBV10-2, the J call TRBJ2-1; 9 bases match TRBD1. The CDR3 totals 14 residues. CDR1 is WSHSY, CDR2 SAAADI, per germline. CDR3 amino acids: CASSAGQGYNGQFF. As DNA, the CDR3 is TGCGCCAGCAGCGCGGGACAGGGATACAATGGGCAGTTCTTC.

V is TRBV5-1 and J is TRBJ2-1; the D call may be TRBD1 or TRBD2 (6 bases each). Per the germline V gene, CDR1 is SGHRS and CDR2 is YFSETQ. V lost 4 bases, J lost 7 bases, and 18 bases lay in between. The CDR3 loop spans 15 amino acids. DNA for the CDR3: TGCGCCAGCAGCGAAGGGGGGACCATGGGAAATGAGCAGTTCTTC. This translates into CASSEGGTMGNEQFF.

This clonotype has a count of ten or more. The rearrangement uses TRBV20-1 and TRBJ2-2, with D possibly matching TRBD1 (5 bases). CDR1 and CDR2 from the germline V gene are DFQATT and SNEGSKA (reference sequence). The CDR3 consists of 13 residues. V was cut by 3 bases and J by 14 bases, with 19 bases left in between. CDR3 residues: CSASRPQGGTLFF. CDR3 coding DNA: TGCAGTGCTAGTCGACCCCAGGGCGGTACACTGTTTTTT.

The chain recombines TRBV30 with TRBJ2-7; TRBD1 matches at 9 bases. In germline, CDR1 is GTSNPN, CDR2 SVGIG (reference sequence). This CDR3 has 13 amino acids. Losses at the gene ends were 3 bases for V and 3 bases for J; bases not matched to a gene: 3. CDR3 protein: CAWSGDRVYEQYF. The CDR3 nucleotides read TGTGCCTGGAGCGGGGACAGGGTCTACGAGCAGTACTTC. The full variable domain, completed using reference TRBV30 and TRBJ2-7, is SQTIHQWPATLVQPVGSPLSLECTVEGTSNPNLYWYRQAAGRGLQLLFYSVGIGQISSEVPQNLSASRPQDRQFILSSKKLLLSDSGFYLCAWSGDRVYEQYFGPGTRLTVT.

The CDR3 DNA reads TGTGCCAGCAGACACAGACAGGGGGCTGGCTACACCTTC. This encodes CASRHRQGAGYTF. This rearrangement joins TRBV27 to TRBJ1-2; TRBD1 aligns across 10 bases. This CDR3 region has 13 residues. J lost 7 bases, V lost 6 bases, and 5 bases had no gene match. Germline V lookup: CDR1 MNHEY, CDR2 SMNVEV (reference sequence).

The CDR3 protein is CASSPGSENTGELFF. CDR3 nucleotide sequence: TGTGCCAGCAGCCCGGGAAGCGAGAACACCGGGGAGCTGTTTTTT. V is TRBV6-2 or TRBV6-3 and J is TRBJ2-2; weak D call: TRBD2 (5 bases). The CDR3 consists of 15 residues. The germline V gene has CDR1 MNHEY and CDR2 SVGEGT. V dropped 6 bases and J dropped 1 base, with 12 bases sitting between them.

In its sample, this clonotype was seen a few times. The chain has TRBV10-3 and TRBJ2-7, with D possibly being TRBD2 (5 bases). This CDR3 is built from 19 residues. V lost 2 bases and J lost 6, with 29 bases in between. The germline gives CDR1 ENHRY, CDR2 SYGVKD. This chain's CDR3 is CAISETLLERGERFGEQYF. The CDR3 DNA reads as TGTGCCATCAGTGAGACCTTACTAGAGCGCGGAGAAAGATTCGGCGAGCAGTACTTC.

The chain joins TRBV7-9 to TRBJ2-5; D not resolved. The CDR3 contains 12 residues. Germline loops: CDR1 SEHNR, CDR2 FQNEAQ (reference sequence). Trimming pared 0 bases from V and 6 bases from J, leaving 5 bases between. CDR3 sequence reads: CASSLAMKTQYF. The CDR3 bases are TGTGCCAGCAGCTTAGCGATGAAGACCCAGTACTTC.

This clonotype was detected ten times or more. CDR3 loop: CSARPHLDTGELFF. The CDR3 DNA follows: TGCAGTGCTAGGCCACACTTAGACACCGGGGAGCTGTTTTTT. The J gene is TRBJ2-2, the V gene TRBV20-1; D remains ambiguous. The CDR3 is 14 residues long. V lost 3 bases to trimming and J lost 3 bases, with 11 bases between them. Germline loops: CDR1 DFQATT, CDR2 SNEGSKA (reference sequence).

This clonotype turned up a few times. The chain recombines TRBV20-1 with TRBJ1-1; possible D gene TRBD1, 5 bases. Per the germline V gene, CDR1 is DFQATT and CDR2 is SNEGSKA (reference sequence). The CDR3 contains 14 residues. The V end lost 2 bases, the J end lost 5 bases, and 15 bases lay between the germline ends. The CDR3 here is CSARPGARATEAFF. The CDR3 DNA is TGCAGTGCTAGACCTGGGGCCCGAGCTACTGAAGCTTTCTTT.

This clonotype was counted only a few times. The V gene is TRBV29-1, the J gene TRBJ1-3, with 10 positions matching TRBD1. The CDR3 has 14 amino acids. Germline V lookup: CDR1 SQVTM, CDR2 ANQGSEA. The junction had 4 bases not matched to a gene; V was cut back by 5 bases and J by 3 bases. The CDR3 sequence is CSVTGQGFGNTIYF. CDR3 sequence (DNA): TGCAGCGTTACGGGACAGGGGTTTGGAAACACCATATATTTT.

This clonotype is a singleton in its sample. Since a much larger clone is just one base distant, this may be a read error. The chain is built from TRBV18 and TRBJ1-1; tentative D call: TRBD1 (5 bases). This CDR3 is built from 15 residues. Germline CDR1 reads KGHSH; CDR2 reads LQKENI. CDR3: CASSPNEGLNIEAFF. CDR3 in DNA: TGTGCCAGCTCACCAAATGAGGGGTTGAACATTGAAGCTTTCTTT.

This clonotype was observed a handful of times. The chain employs TRBV6-2 or TRBV6-3 and TRBJ2-3, with no clear D. Trimming shortened V by 6 bases and J by 6 bases, and 10 bases separated the two germline ends. CDR1 MNHEY and CDR2 SVGEGT come from the germline V gene. The CDR3 extends over 12 amino acids. The CDR3: CASSYTSDTQYF. In DNA, the CDR3 is TGTGCCAGCAGCTACACCTCGGATACGCAGTATTTT.

In this sample, this clonotype turned up a few times. J is TRBJ1-4 and V is TRBV6-5; D is unresolved. The V gene's germline CDR1 is MNHEY and CDR2 SVGAGI. V was trimmed by 6 bases and J by 5 bases, leaving 13 bases between them. The CDR3 runs to 14 residues. CDR3 bases: TGTGCCAGCAGCGTAACCGGAGGGAATGAAAAACTGTTTTTT. This sequence encodes CASSVTGGNEKLFF.

The rearrangement joins TRBV7-6 to TRBJ1-4; no clear D gene. The CDR3 has 15 residues. Trimming cost V 2 bases and J 8 bases, with 15 bases left between them. Germline loops: CDR1 SGHVS, CDR2 FNYEAQ. For the CDR3, the DNA is TGTGCCAGCAGCTTAAGTCGTTCGGAGAGCGAAAAACTGTTTTTT. Its protein is CASSLSRSESEKLFF. Together with reference TRBV7-6 and TRBJ1-4, the CDR3 gives the full variable domain: GAGVSQSPRYKVTKRGQDVALRCDPISGHVSLYWYRQALGQGPEFLTYFNYEAQQDKSGLPNDRFSAERPEGSISTLTIQRTEQRDSAMYRCASSLSRSESEKLFFGSGTQLSVL.

This clonotype was found many times. V usage is TRBV20-1 and J usage is TRBJ1-1; 7 bases align to TRBD1. This CDR3 is 13 amino acids long. Germline CDR1 reads DFQATT; CDR2 reads SNEGSKA (reference sequence). Trimming removed 7 bases from V and 7 bases from J; junction bases left unmatched: 12. In DNA, the CDR3 is TGCAGTGTTCTGGGGCAGGGGGGGGTTGAAGCTTTCTTT. It codes for CSVLGQGGVEAFF.

This chain connects TRBV6-5 to TRBJ1-5; D unresolved. V was trimmed by 1 base and J by 6 bases, leaving 10 bases between them. CDR1 and CDR2 from the germline V gene are MNHEY and SVGAGI. The CDR3 loop spans 14 amino acids. The CDR3 DNA reads TGTGCCAGCAGTTACTTTTCAAAAGGTCAGCCCCAGCATTTT. This translates into CASSYFSKGQPQHF.

This chain connects TRBV3-1 to TRBJ1-1; TRBD1 is a possible D gene (6 bases). CDR3 size: 12 residues. Trimming removed 6 bases at V and 11 bases at J, with 16 bases between. Germline V lookup: CDR1 LGHDT, CDR2 YNNKEL (reference sequence). For the CDR3, the DNA is TGTGCCAGCAGTCTTCAGGGGCGGGGGGCTTTCTTT. Translating gives CASSLQGRGAFF.

V is TRBV11-2 and J is TRBJ1-3; D is unclear. This CDR3 has 16 residues. V shed 0 bases and J shed 4 bases, with 13 bases lying between them. Germline V CDR1 and CDR2: SGHAT, FQNNGV. The CDR3 protein is CASSLELAGRGNTIYF. DNA of the CDR3: TGTGCCAGCAGCTTAGAACTGGCCGGGCGAGGAAACACCATATATTTT.

This chain uses TRBV5-1 with TRBJ2-3; 7 nucleotides match TRBD2. The CDR3 has 15 amino acids. CDR1 is SGHRS, CDR2 YFSETQ, per germline. Losses at the gene ends were 3 bases for V and 3 bases for J; bases not matched to a gene: 7. The CDR3 nucleotides are TGCGCCAGCAGCTCGGGGGGATTTGGGACAGATACGCAGTATTTT. The encoded protein is CASSSGGFGTDTQYF.

This clonotype was picked up a small number of times. V and J are TRBV29-1 and TRBJ2-4, with D uncertain. This CDR3 has 14 amino acids. Germline loops: CDR1 SQVTM, CDR2 ANQGSEA. The ends were cut back, 7 bases at V and 2 bases at J, with 15 bases in the middle. This CDR3 reads CSAARGFSKNIQYF. The CDR3 DNA reads as TGCAGCGCCGCCCGCGGCTTTTCCAAAAACATTCAGTACTTC.

The chain is built from TRBV4-1 and TRBJ1-4; D remains unclear. This CDR3 is 15 amino acids long. The ends were cut back, 1 base at V and 7 bases at J, with 13 bases in the middle. CDR1 MGHRA and CDR2 YSYEKL come from the germline V gene. CDR3 sequence: CASSQVEGSTEKLFF. The CDR3, as DNA: TGCGCCAGCAGCCAAGTAGAGGGATCGACTGAAAAACTGTTTTTT.

In this sample, this clonotype turned up a few times. This sequence joins TRBV20-1 and TRBJ1-5; D is perhaps TRBD1 (6 bases). Germline V gives CDR1 DFQATT, CDR2 SNEGSKA (reference sequence). Trimming pared 5 bases from V and 9 bases from J, leaving 17 bases between. The CDR3 is made up of 13 amino acids. CDR3 nucleotide sequence: TGCAGTGCTCCTATAGAATCCAGGGGGCCCCAGCATTTT. It specifies CSAPIESRGPQHF.

The rearrangement uses TRBV2 and TRBJ2-2; D gene unclear. V was clipped by 7 bases and J by 4 bases, with 13 bases between them. The CDR3 length is 14 residues. CDR1 SNHLY and CDR2 FYNNEI come from the germline V gene. Written as DNA, the CDR3 is TGTGCCAGCATTGCGGAACAGATCACCGGGGAGCTGTTTTTT. Protein: CASIAEQITGELFF.

The rearrangement joins TRBV20-1 to TRBJ2-7; the D gene is possibly TRBD2 (6 bases). Germline assignment: CDR1 DFQATT and CDR2 SNEGSKA (reference sequence). CDR3 length: 12 residues. V was cut by 3 bases and J by 3 bases, with 9 bases left in between. CDR3 region: CSARGRLYEQYF. CDR3 nucleotides: TGCAGTGCTAGGGGGAGGCTCTACGAGCAGTACTTC.

The gene calls are TRBV20-1 and TRBJ1-4; D remains unclear. CDR3 length: 14 residues. The ends were cut back, 6 bases at V and 0 bases at J, with 11 bases in the middle. Germline CDR1 is DFQATT and CDR2 is SNEGSKA (reference sequence). This CDR3 reads CSASSGATNEKLFF. CDR3 in DNA: TGCAGTGCATCCTCAGGAGCAACTAATGAAAAACTGTTTTTT.

This clonotype was counted ten times or more. The gene calls are TRBV3-1 and TRBJ2-4, with unresolved D. Trimming shortened V by 4 bases and J by 5 bases, and 9 bases separated the two germline ends. The CDR3 has 13 residues. Per the germline V gene, CDR1 is LGHDT and CDR2 is YNNKEL (reference sequence). The CDR3 loop is CASSPMGENIQYF. CDR3 bases: TGTGCCAGCAGCCCCATGGGCGAAAACATTCAGTACTTC.